Included here is one TCR beta chain sequence, with context. Trimming cost V 2 bases and J 0 bases, with 13 bases left between them. CDR1 is LGHNA and CDR2 is YNFKEQ in the germline V gene. The CDR3 contains 16 residues. This sample is part of a study of T cell responses to AZD1222 COVID-19 vaccine. The protocol was immunoSEQ multiplex PCR, while the TCRdb copy is restricted to in-frame clones and leaves out a portion. The sample yields around 130,000 clones, about nine tenths seen once. The sample consisted of peripheral blood, taken 28 days after the second AZD1222 dose. The receptor was isolated from an adult who received the AZD1222 COVID-19 vaccine. The chain recombines TRBV4-2 with TRBJ1-1; D is unresolved. CDR3 DNA: TGTGCCAGCAGCCAATGGCGTGGGGATCTGAACACTGAAGCTTTCTTT. This codes for CASSQWRGDLNTEAFF.